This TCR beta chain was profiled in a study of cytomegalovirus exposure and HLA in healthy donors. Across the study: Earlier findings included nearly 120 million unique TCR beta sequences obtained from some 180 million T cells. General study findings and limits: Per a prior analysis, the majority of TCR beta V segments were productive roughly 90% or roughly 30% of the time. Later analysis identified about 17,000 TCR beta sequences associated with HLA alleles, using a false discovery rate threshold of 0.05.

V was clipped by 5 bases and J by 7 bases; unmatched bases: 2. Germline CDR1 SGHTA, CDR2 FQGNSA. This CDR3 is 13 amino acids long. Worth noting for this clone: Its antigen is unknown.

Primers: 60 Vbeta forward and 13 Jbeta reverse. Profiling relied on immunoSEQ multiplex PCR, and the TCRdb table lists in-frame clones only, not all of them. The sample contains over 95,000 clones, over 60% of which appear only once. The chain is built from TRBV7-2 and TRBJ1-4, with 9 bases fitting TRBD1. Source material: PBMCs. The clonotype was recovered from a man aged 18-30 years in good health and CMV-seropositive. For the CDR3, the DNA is TGTGCCAGCAGCCCGGACAGGGGTGAAAAACTGTTTTTT. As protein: CASSPDRGEKLFF. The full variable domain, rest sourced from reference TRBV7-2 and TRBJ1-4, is GAGVSQSPSNKVTEKGKDVELRCDPISGHTALYWYRQSLGQGLEFLIYFQGNSAPDKSGLPSDRFSAERTGGSVSTLTIQRTQQEDSAVYLCASSPDRGEKLFFGSGTQLSVL.